The count of the clone carrying this T cell receptor beta chain is one. Its cognate antigen is unknown. The CDR3 runs 15 residues. Enrollment shut out patients with autoimmune disease history or systemic immunosuppression. TCRdb keeps only in-frame clones here, not all; method: immunoSEQ multiplex PCR. The table includes roughly 81,000 clones, 70% to 90% detected once. The sample comes from a study of OX40 agonist ivuxolimab in advanced cancers. General study findings and limits: Patients with a partial response at 0.1-3.0 mg/kg had among the lowest clonal expansion.

The sequencing here drew on CD4+ or CD8+ T cells sorted from blood, taken in a trial of the OX40 agonist ivuxolimab. This sequence was found in an adult with an advanced solid tumor such as melanoma, head and neck, liver or kidney cancer. This chain links TRBV21-1 with TRBJ1-2; whether TRBD1, the table's D call, matches the DNA was not checked. TRBV21-1 is a pseudogene locus. The CDR3 sequence is CASSKVDSQNYGYTF. CDR3 bases: TGTGCCAGCAGCAAAGTAGACAGCCAGAACTATGGCTACACCTTC.